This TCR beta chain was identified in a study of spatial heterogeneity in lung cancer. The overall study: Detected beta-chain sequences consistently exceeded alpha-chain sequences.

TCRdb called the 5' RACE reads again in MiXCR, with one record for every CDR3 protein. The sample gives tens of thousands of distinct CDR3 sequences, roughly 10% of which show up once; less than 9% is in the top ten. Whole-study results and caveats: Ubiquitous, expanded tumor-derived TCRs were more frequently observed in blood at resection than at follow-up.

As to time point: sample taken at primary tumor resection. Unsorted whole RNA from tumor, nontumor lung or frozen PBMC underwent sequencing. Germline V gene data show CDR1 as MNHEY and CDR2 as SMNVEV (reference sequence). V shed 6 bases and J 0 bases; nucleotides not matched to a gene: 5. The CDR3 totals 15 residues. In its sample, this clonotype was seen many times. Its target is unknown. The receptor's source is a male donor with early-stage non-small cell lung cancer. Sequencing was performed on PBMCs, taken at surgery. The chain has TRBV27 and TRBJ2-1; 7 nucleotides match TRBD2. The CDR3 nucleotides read TGTGCCAGCAGCAGTGGGAGGGTCTCCTACAATGAGCAGTTCTTC. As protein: CASSSGRVSYNEQFF.